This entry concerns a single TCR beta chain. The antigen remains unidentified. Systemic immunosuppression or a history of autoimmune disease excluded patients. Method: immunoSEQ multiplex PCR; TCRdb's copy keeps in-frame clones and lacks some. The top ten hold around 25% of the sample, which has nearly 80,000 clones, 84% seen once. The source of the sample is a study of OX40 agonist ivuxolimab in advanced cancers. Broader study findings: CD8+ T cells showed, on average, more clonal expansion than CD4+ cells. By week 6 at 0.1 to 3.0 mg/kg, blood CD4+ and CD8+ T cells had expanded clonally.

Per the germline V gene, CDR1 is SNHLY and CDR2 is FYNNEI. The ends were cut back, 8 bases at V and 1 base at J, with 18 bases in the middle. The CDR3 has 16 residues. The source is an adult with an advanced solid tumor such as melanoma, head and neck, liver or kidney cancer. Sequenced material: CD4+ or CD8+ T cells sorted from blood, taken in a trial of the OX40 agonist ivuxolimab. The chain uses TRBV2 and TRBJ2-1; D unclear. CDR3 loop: CASLPSVFRSYNEQFF. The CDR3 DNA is TGTGCCAGCTTACCGTCGGTCTTCCGGTCCTACAATGAGCAGTTCTTC.